This T cell receptor (beta chain) emerged from a study of cytomegalovirus exposure and HLA in healthy donors. With 60 Vbeta and 13 Jbeta primers, the PCR was carried out. Original analysis: A follow-up analysis tallied 70 million to 80 million unique TCR beta chains, 9 million to 11 million shared. Sequencing was performed with immunoSEQ multiplex PCR; in TCRdb, only in-frame clones are kept and a portion is missing. Clonal size and the V and J genes are those of that table, whereas D and trimming came from the DNA. The sample yields about 130,000 clones, approximately 83% seen once. Trimming cost V 3 bases and J 1 base, with 10 bases left between them. The CDR3 loop spans 14 amino acids. Germline-derived CDR1 and CDR2 are MNHNS and SASEGT.

The chain uses TRBV6-1 and TRBJ2-7; D ambiguous. The sequencing sample was made of PBMCs. This clonotype was obtained from a man aged 40-55 years in good health and CMV-seronegative. CDR3 amino acids: CASSDRTLSYEQYF. The DNA of the CDR3 is TGTGCCAGCAGTGATAGAACGTTGTCCTACGAGCAGTACTTC.